The 16 T cell receptor beta chains below come from one sample, sequenced in a study of T cell responses to AZD1222 COVID-19 vaccine. Clones were sequenced by immunoSEQ multiplex PCR, and TCRdb holds only the in-frame ones, with some missing. The sample includes roughly 200,000 clones, roughly 92% seen only once; the top ten take about 1.2%. The material was peripheral blood, obtained on day 0 of AZD1222 vaccination. Every receptor here comes from an adult in good health.

This clone has a single count. The rearrangement joins TRBV6-5 to TRBJ1-4; TRBD1 might be the D (6 bases). Germline V gene sequence: CDR1 MNHEY, CDR2 SVGAGI. The V end was cut by 0 bases, the J end by 6 bases, with 14 bases between. The CDR3 runs to 16 residues. Written as DNA, the CDR3 is TGTGCCAGCAGTTACTCGTTTAACAGGGCTGATGAAAAACTGTTTTTT. It specifies CASSYSFNRADEKLFF.

In its sample, this clone was seen once. The chain links TRBV28 to TRBJ1-5; D unclear. There are 15 residues in the CDR3. CDR1 is MDHEN and CDR2 is SYDVKM in the germline V gene. Trimming pared 5 bases from V and 0 bases from J, leaving 11 bases between. Here the CDR3 reads CASSLAARSNQPQHF. CDR3 bases: TGTGCCAGCAGTCTCGCTGCCCGTAGCAATCAGCCCCAGCATTTT.

CDR3 sequence reads: CASSPRGPYYGYTF. The CDR3, as DNA: TGTGCCAGCTCACCGAGGGGGCCATACTATGGCTACACCTTC. This chain connects TRBV18 to TRBJ1-2; 7 bases align to TRBD1. This CDR3 has 14 amino acids. Germline V gives CDR1 KGHSH, CDR2 LQKENI. V was clipped by 3 bases and J by 3 bases; unmatched bases: 4.

This clone has just a few counts. The chain uses TRBV6-5 and TRBJ1-6, with TRBD1 as a possible D gene (6 bases). CDR1 and CDR2 from the germline V gene are MNHEY and SVGAGI. V was trimmed by 2 bases and J by 10 bases, leaving 15 bases between them. The CDR3 has 15 residues. The CDR3 sequence: CASSYEDSGLSPLHF. CDR3 sequence (DNA): TGTGCCAGCAGTTACGAGGACAGCGGTCTCTCACCCCTCCACTTT.

This chain uses TRBV6-5 with TRBJ1-6; D perhaps matches TRBD1 (6 bases). Germline CDR1 MNHEY, CDR2 SVGAGI. The V gene lost 2 bases and the J gene lost 9 bases, with 11 bases spanning the gap. The CDR3 consists of 14 residues. The CDR3 DNA sequence: TGTGCCAGCAGTTACCGGGGGCTGAGTTCACCCCTCCACTTT. As protein: CASSYRGLSSPLHF.

This clone showed up just a few times. The chain carries TRBV5-5 and TRBJ1-3; D is ambiguous. The CDR3 is 15 amino acids. With 4 bases removed from V and 0 bases from J, the gap between germline ends came to 11 bases. In germline, CDR1 is SGHKS, CDR2 YYEKEE (reference sequence). CDR3 protein: CASSPDFHSGNTIYF. In nucleotides, the CDR3 is TGTGCCAGCAGCCCGGACTTTCACTCTGGAAACACCATATATTTT.

This sequence joins TRBV6-1 and TRBJ1-2, with unresolved D. Looked up from germline, CDR1 is MNHNS and CDR2 is SASEGT. V was cut by 8 bases and J by 3 bases, with 16 bases left in between. The CDR3 consists of 14 residues. The CDR3 protein is CASFTGQYYYGYTF. The DNA of the CDR3 is TGTGCCAGCTTTACCGGGCAATACTACTATGGCTACACCTTC.

The V gene is TRBV6-4, the J gene TRBJ2-2; D unclear. The germline CDR1 and CDR2 sequences are MRHNA and SNTAGT. Trimming took off 4 bases at V and 6 bases at J, with 6 bases between the two ends. The CDR3 loop spans 12 amino acids. In DNA, the CDR3 is TGTGCCAGCAGTGGGCAGGCCGGGGAGCTGTTTTTT. Protein product: CASSGQAGELFF.

The rearrangement links TRBV6-2 or TRBV6-3 to TRBJ1-5, with D possibly being TRBD1 (5 bases). V lost 5 bases, J lost 4 bases, and 15 bases lay in between. The CDR3 length is 15 residues. CDR1 and CDR2 from the germline V gene are MNHEY and SVGEGT. For the CDR3, the DNA is TGTGCCAGCAGTCCCCCCGGGACGGGAAATCAGCCCCAGCATTTT. Translation: CASSPPGTGNQPQHF.

V is TRBV10-3 and J is TRBJ2-3; 11 positions match TRBD2. CDR3 size: 14 residues. Per germline, CDR1 ENHRY and CDR2 SYGVKD. After removal of 11 bases from V and 1 base from J, the junction contained 5 bases not matched to a gene. CDR3 region: CAYSTSGGTDTQYF. The DNA for the CDR3 is TGTGCCTACTCGACTAGCGGGGGCACAGATACGCAGTATTTT.

The chain carries TRBV6-1 and TRBJ2-7; 8 positions match TRBD2. The CDR3 consists of 16 residues. The germline V gene has CDR1 MNHNS and CDR2 SASEGT. The V gene end was trimmed by 0 bases and the J gene end by 2 bases; junction bases not matched to a gene: 6. The CDR3 DNA reads as TGTGCCAGCAGTGAAGCTGATAGCGGGGACCCCTACGAGCAGTACTTC. As protein: CASSEADSGDPYEQYF.

The rearrangement links TRBV11-2 to TRBJ2-5, with D possibly called TRBD1 or TRBD2 (5 bases each). Trimming shortened V by 5 bases and J by 5 bases, and 18 bases separated the two germline ends. The V gene's germline CDR1 is SGHAT and CDR2 FQNNGV. The CDR3 is 15 residues long. CDR3 amino acids: CASSTPDKGGETQYF. DNA for the CDR3: TGTGCCAGCAGCACCCCGGACAAGGGCGGGGAGACCCAGTACTTC.

The genes are TRBV6-2 or TRBV6-3 and TRBJ1-1; D is uncertain. Germline V gives CDR1 MNHEY, CDR2 SVGEGT. The V gene lost 6 bases and the J gene lost 4 bases, with 12 bases spanning the gap. The length of the CDR3 is 13 residues. CDR3 residues: CASSPVVSTEAFF. The DNA for the CDR3 is TGTGCCAGCAGCCCTGTCGTAAGCACTGAAGCTTTCTTT.

V usage is TRBV3-1 (or the pseudogene TRBV3-2) and J usage is TRBJ1-1, with D unresolved. V was shortened by 0 bases and J by 8 bases, with 7 bases between the two germline ends. CDR1 is LGHDT, CDR2 YNNKEL, per germline (reference sequence). The CDR3 spans 12 residues. The chain's CDR3 is CASSQDRREAFF. CDR3 nucleotides: TGTGCCAGCAGCCAAGATCGACGGGAAGCTTTCTTT.

The chain employs TRBV5-1 and TRBJ1-5, with TRBD1 matching 9 bases. With 4 bases clipped from V and 7 bases from J, the junction kept 12 bases outside the gene matches. The CDR3 has 16 amino acids. The germline V gene has CDR1 SGHRS and CDR2 YFSETQ. The CDR3 region has the DNA TGCGCCAGCAGCCCCGACGGACAGGGGTTAGGCCAGCCCCAGCATTTT. Its translation is CASSPDGQGLGQPQHF.

This clone showed up just once. The rearrangement links TRBV3-1 (or the pseudogene TRBV3-2) to TRBJ2-2; D gene uncertain. Germline V gives CDR1 LGHDT, CDR2 YNNKEL (reference sequence). CDR3 length: 16 residues. The V end lost 1 base, the J end lost 0 bases, and 9 bases lay between the germline ends. CDR3 in amino acids: CASSQGPGSNTGELFF. CDR3 DNA: TGTGCCAGCAGCCAAGGCCCAGGCTCGAACACCGGGGAGCTGTTTTTT.